The 13 T cell receptor beta chains in this list originate from one sample, sequenced in a study of T cells expressing NK-cell markers (dated by TCRdb to 2018 to 2021). The library was made by 5' RACE. TCRdb names Illumina HiSeq 2000 as the instrument used. TCRdb reprocessed the reads; each CDR3 protein sequence makes one entry, and DNA is unavailable. This sample's table has entries for under 600,000 distinct CDR3 sequences. The ten largest make up roughly 1.4% of the sample. The sequenced material came from blood T cells: a sorted CD56 or NKG2C T cell subset, CD4+ or CD8+ T cells, or bulk PBMC T cells (not recorded which). These receptors all stem from a woman aged 50 to 60 in good health. Donor details come from another sample of the same person, matched by shared clones.

This sequence joins TRBV9 and TRBJ2-1; absent DNA, TCRdb's TRBD2 call cannot be checked. Germline lookup yields CDR1 SGDLS and CDR2 YYNGEE. CDR3 length: 17 amino acids. CDR3 sequence reads: CASSVELRQDVRDEQFF.

This rearrangement joins TRBV12-5 to TRBJ1-1. The germline V gene encodes CDR1 LGHNT and CDR2 FRNRAP. The CDR3 has 13 residues. The CDR3 spells CASGRREGTEAFF.

The chain is built from TRBV12-3 or TRBV12-4 and TRBJ2-2; TCRdb designates TRBD2, a call that cannot be tested without DNA. This CDR3 is built from 17 residues. CDR3 in amino acids: CASSQNLLAANTGELFF.

The chain is built from TRBV12-3 or TRBV12-4 and TRBJ2-1. The CDR3 contains 17 residues. This CDR3 is CASSPGRWGGSYNEQFF.

The V gene is TRBV18, the J gene TRBJ1-1; TCRdb returns TRBD1, unconfirmable since there is no DNA. The CDR3 has 14 amino acids. CDR1 and CDR2 (germline): KGHSH, LQKENI. CDR3 sequence reads: CASSLKDRGTEAFF.

The V call is TRBV3-1, the J call TRBJ2-7; the TRBD2 assignment by TCRdb is unverifiable without DNA. Germline lookup yields CDR1 LGHDT and CDR2 YNNKEL (reference sequence). CDR3 length equals 15 residues. The CDR3 reads CASSPHPGTSNEQYF.

This chain joins TRBV5-4 and TRBJ2-6; TCRdb returns TRBD1, unconfirmable since there is no DNA. Germline loops: CDR1 SGHNT, CDR2 YYREEE (reference sequence). The CDR3 has 15 amino acids. CDR3 region: CASSSRDFGANVLTF.

The chain employs TRBV7-3 and TRBJ2-3; TCRdb proposes TRBD1, but this gene call is untestable without DNA. Germline CDR1 SGHTA, CDR2 FQGTGA. CDR3 size: 14 residues. CDR3 loop: CASSSPDRTDTQYF.

The J gene is TRBJ1-2, the V gene TRBV30. The germline gives CDR1 GTSNPN, CDR2 SVGIG (reference sequence). The CDR3 contains 15 residues. The CDR3 here is CAWSVPGERDYGYTF.

This chain links TRBV7-2 with TRBJ2-5. The CDR3 is made up of 14 amino acids. CDR1 SGHTA and CDR2 FQGNSA come from the germline V gene. CDR3 sequence reads: CASSLTPLKETQYF. Variable domain in full (rest from reference TRBV7-2 and TRBJ2-5): GAGVSQSPSNKVTEKGKDVELRCDPISGHTALYWYRQSLGQGLEFLIYFQGNSAPDKSGLPSDRFSAERTGGSVSTLTIQRTQQEDSAVYLCASSLTPLKETQYFGPGTRLLVL.

The chain employs TRBV6-8 and TRBJ2-1. The CDR3 loop spans 13 amino acids. From germline, CDR1 is MNHGY and CDR2 SAAAGT. This CDR3 is CASSQMAPNEQFF.

The J gene is TRBJ1-3, the V gene TRBV5-1. The CDR3 is made up of 15 amino acids. The germline V gene has CDR1 SGHRS and CDR2 YFSETQ. CDR3 amino acids: CASSLGHNSGNTIYF. Filled out from reference TRBV5-1 and TRBJ1-3, the complete variable domain reads KAGVTQTPRYLIKTRGQQVTLSCSPISGHRSVSWYQQTPGQGLQFLFEYFSETQRNKGNFPGRFSGRQFSNSRSEMNVSTLELGDSALYLCASSLGHNSGNTIYFGEGSWLTVV.

The chain uses TRBV7-2 and TRBJ1-2; TCRdb picks TRBD1, but there is no DNA to check that call. Germline CDR1 SGHTA, CDR2 FQGNSA. The CDR3 is 12 amino acids. CDR3 loop: CASSRTGLEDTF.